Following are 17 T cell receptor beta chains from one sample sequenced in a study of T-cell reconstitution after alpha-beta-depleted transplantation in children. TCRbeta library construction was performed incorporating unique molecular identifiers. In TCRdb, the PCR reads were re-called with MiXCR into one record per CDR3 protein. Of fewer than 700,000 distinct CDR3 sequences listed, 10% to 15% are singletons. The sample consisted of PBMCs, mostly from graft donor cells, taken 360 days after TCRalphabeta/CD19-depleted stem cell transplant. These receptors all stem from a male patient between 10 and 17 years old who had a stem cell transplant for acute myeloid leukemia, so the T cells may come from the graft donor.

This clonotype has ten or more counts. DNA of the CDR3: TGCAGCGTTGACAGGGGTGGCCGGCAGTTCTTC. Encoded protein: CSVDRGGRQFF. The rearrangement uses TRBV29-1 and TRBJ2-1, with a weak D call TRBD1 (6 bases). Germline V gene sequence: CDR1 SQVTM, CDR2 ANQGSEA. CDR3 length: 11 amino acids. V was trimmed by 3 bases and J by 12 bases, leaving 12 bases between them.

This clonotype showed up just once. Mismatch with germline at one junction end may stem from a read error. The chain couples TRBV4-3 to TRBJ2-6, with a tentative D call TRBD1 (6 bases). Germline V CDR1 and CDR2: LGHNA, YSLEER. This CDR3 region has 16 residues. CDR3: CASSQAPGAGANILTF. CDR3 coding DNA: TGCGCCAGCAGCCAAGCGCCAGGGGCCGGGGCCAACATCCTGACTTTC.

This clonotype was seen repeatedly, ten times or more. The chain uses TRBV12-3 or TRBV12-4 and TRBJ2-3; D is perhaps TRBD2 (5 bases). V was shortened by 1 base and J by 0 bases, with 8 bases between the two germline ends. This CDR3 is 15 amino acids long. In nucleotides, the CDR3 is TGTGCCAGCAGTTTAGGTGGCGGGAGCACAGATACGCAGTATTTT. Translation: CASSLGGGSTDTQYF.

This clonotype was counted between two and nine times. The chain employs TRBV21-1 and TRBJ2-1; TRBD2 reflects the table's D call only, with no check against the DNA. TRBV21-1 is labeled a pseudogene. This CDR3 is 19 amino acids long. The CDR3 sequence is CASSKTGRPGLAGNNEQFF. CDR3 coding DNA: TGTGCCAGCAGCAAAACGGGAAGACCGGGACTAGCGGGAAACAATGAGCAGTTCTTC.

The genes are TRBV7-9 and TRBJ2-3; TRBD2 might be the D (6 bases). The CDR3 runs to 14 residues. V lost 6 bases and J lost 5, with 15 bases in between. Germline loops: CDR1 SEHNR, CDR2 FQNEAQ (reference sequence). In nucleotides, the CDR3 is TGTGCCAGCAGGGCGGAGTGGCGGGAAGATACGCAGTATTTT. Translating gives CASRAEWREDTQYF.

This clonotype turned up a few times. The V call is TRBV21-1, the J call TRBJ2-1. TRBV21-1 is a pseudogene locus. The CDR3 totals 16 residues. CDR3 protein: CASSKVTRSSYNEQFF. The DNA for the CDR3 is TGTGCCAGCAGCAAAGTAACTCGGAGCTCCTACAATGAGCAGTTCTTC.

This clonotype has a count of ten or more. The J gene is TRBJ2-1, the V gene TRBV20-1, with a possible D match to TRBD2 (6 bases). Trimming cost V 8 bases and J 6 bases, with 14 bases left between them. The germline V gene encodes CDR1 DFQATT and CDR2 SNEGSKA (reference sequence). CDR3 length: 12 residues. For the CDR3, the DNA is TGCAGTAGTTGGGGGGTGGGCAATGAGCAGTTCTTC. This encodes CSSWGVGNEQFF.

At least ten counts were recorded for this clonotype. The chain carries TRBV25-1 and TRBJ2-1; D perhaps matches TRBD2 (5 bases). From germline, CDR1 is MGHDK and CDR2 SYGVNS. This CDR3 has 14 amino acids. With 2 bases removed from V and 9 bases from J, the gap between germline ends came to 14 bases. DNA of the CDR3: TGTGCCAGCAGTGAAGAGGGCCCGCGGGCTGAGCAGTTCTTC. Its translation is CASSEEGPRAEQFF.

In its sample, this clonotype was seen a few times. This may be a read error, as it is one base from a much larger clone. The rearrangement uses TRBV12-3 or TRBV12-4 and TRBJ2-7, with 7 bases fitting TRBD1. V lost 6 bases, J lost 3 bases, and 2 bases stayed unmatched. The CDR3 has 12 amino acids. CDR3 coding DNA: TGTGCCAGCAGAGCAGGGGGCTACGAGCAGTACTTC. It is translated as CASRAGGYEQYF.

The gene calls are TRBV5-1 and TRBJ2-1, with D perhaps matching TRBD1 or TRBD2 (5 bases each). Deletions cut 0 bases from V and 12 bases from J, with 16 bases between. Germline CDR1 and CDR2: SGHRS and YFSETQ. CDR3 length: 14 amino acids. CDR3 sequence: CASSLGGADMGQFF. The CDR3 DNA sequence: TGCGCCAGCAGCTTGGGGGGAGCGGACATGGGGCAGTTCTTC. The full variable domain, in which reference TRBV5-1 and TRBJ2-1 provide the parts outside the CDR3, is KAGVTQTPRYLIKTRGQQVTLSCSPISGHRSVSWYQQTPGQGLQFLFEYFSETQRNKGNFPGRFSGRQFSNSRSEMNVSTLELGDSALYLCASSLGGADMGQFFGPGTRLTVL.

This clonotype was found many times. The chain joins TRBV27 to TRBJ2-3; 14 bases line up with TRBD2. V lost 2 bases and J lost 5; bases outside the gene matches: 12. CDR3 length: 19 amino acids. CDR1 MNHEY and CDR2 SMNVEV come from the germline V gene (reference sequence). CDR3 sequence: CASSLRGWTSGRSQDTQYF. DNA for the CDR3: TGTGCCAGCAGTTTACGGGGATGGACTAGCGGGAGGAGTCAAGATACGCAGTATTTT.

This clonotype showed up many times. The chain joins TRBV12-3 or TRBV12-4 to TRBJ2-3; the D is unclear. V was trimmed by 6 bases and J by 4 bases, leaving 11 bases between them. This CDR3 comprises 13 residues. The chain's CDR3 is CASSLGFSDTQYF. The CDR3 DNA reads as TGTGCCAGCAGCCTGGGATTCTCAGATACGCAGTATTTT.

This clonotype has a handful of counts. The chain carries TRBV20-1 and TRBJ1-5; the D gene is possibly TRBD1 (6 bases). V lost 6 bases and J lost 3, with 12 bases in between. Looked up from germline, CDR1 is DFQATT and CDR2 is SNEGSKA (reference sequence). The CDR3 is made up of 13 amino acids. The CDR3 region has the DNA TGCAGTGCCATCGGACAGTCCAATCAGCCCCAGCATTTT. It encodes CSAIGQSNQPQHF.

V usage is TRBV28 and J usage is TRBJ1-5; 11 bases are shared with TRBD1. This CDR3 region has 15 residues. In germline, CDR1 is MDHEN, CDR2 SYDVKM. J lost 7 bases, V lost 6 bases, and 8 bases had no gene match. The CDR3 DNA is TGTGCCAGCAGACCCGAGGACAGGGGGCGACAGCCCCAGCATTTT. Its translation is CASRPEDRGRQPQHF.

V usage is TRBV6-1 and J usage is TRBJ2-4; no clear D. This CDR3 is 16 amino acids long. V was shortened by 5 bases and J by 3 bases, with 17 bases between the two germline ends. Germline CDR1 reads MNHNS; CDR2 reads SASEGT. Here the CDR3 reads CASSTRVLLGKNIQYF. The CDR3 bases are TGTGCCAGCAGTACCCGGGTCCTCCTAGGCAAAAACATTCAGTACTTC.

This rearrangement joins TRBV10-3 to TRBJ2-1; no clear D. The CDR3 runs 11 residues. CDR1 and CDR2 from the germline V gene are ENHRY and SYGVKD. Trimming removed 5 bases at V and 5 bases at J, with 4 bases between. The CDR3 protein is CAISLNNEQFF. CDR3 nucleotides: TGTGCCATCAGTCTCAACAATGAGCAGTTCTTC.

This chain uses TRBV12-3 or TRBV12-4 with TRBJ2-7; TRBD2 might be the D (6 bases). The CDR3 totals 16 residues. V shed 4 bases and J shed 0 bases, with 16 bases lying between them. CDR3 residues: CASSSLRDLPSYEQYF. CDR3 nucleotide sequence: TGTGCCAGCAGTTCCCTCCGGGACTTACCCTCCTACGAGCAGTACTTC.